The clone carrying this T cell receptor (beta chain) was seen many times. Antigen unknown. This specimen belongs to a study of blood T cells in healthy people across ages. Whole-study findings and limits: Higher diversity, along with more naive CD4+ cells, distinguished long-lived donors from aged donors.

Germline V gene lookup returns CDR1 SGHVS and CDR2 FNYEAQ. With 1 base removed from V and 1 base from J, the gap between germline ends came to 8 bases. The CDR3 extends over 15 amino acids. PCR was performed a second time for about 6 to 12 cycles using a sample-barcoded 5' primer and a J-beta primer mix. Each TCR beta cDNA got a 12-nucleotide random molecular identifier. TCRdb re-called the 5' RACE reads with MiXCR, one entry per CDR3 protein. The sample shows hundreds of thousands of distinct CDR3 sequences, about 30% of them seen only once. Sequenced input: blood. The receptor was derived from a woman older than 75 in good health. This rearrangement joins TRBV7-6 to TRBJ1-5, with no clear D. Written as DNA, the CDR3 is TGTGCCAGCAGCTTAGTTCCGGGGAGCAATCAGCCCCAGCATTTT. Protein: CASSLVPGSNQPQHF.